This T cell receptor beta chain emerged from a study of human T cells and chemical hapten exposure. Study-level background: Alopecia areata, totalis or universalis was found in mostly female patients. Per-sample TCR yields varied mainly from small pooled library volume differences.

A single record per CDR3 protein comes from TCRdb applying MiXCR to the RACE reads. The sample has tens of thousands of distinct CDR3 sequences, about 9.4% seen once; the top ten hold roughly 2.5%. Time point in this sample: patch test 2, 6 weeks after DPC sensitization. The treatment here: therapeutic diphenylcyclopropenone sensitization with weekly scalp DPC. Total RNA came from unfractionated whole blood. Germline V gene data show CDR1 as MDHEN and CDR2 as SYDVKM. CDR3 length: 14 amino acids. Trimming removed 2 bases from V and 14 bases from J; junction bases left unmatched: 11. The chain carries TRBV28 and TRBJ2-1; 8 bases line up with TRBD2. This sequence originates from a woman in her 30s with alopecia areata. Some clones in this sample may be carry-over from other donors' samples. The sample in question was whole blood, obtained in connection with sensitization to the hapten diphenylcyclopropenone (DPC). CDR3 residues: CASSLTSGTSQEFF. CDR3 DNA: TGTGCCAGCAGTTTAACTAGCGGTACATCCCAGGAGTTCTTC.